The 32 T cell receptor beta chains below were found in one sample sequenced in a study of blood T cells in healthy people across ages. Together with a sample-barcoded 5' primer, a J-beta primer mix was included in a second PCR lasting roughly 6 to 12 cycles. In TCRdb, the 5' RACE reads were re-called with MiXCR into one record per CDR3 protein. The profile shows 780,000 or so distinct CDR3 sequences, around 25% of them singletons. This sample also belongs to another study, concerning T cells of mothers and their children.

Sequenced material: blood. The receptors were gathered from a boy aged 5-17 years in good health.

The V and J genes are TRBV24-1 and TRBJ2-3, with 7 bases lining up with TRBD2. The V gene end was trimmed by 4 bases and the J gene end by 6 bases; junction bases not matched to a gene: 9. Germline V gene lookup returns CDR1 KGHDR and CDR2 SFDVKD. The CDR3 is 15 amino acids. As DNA, the CDR3 is TGTGCCACCAGTGACCCGGGGGGTACGAGTGATACGCAGTATTTT. This gives the protein CATSDPGGTSDTQYF.

This clonotype was observed a few times. This chain joins TRBV9 and TRBJ2-6; D not certain. The CDR3 spans 16 residues. Germline V gene lookup returns CDR1 SGDLS and CDR2 YYNGEE. The V end lost 0 bases, the J end lost 2 bases, and 9 bases lay between the germline ends. The CDR3 region is CASSVDPVAGANVLTF. CDR3 DNA: TGTGCCAGCAGCGTAGACCCGGTGGCTGGGGCCAACGTCCTGACTTTC.

Turning to this clonotype: A read error may produce the germline difference seen at one junction end. The rearrangement joins TRBV7-3 to TRBJ2-5; D remains unclear. The CDR3 totals 13 residues. Germline V CDR1 and CDR2: SGHTA, FQGTGA. The CDR3 loop reads CASSLRLRETQYF. The CDR3 nucleotides read TGTGCCAGCAGTTTAAGGCTTCGCGAGACCCAGTACTTC.

This chain links TRBV20-1 with TRBJ2-3, with 11 bases identical to TRBD2. The CDR3 sequence is 15 residues long. In germline, CDR1 is DFQATT, CDR2 SNEGSKA (reference sequence). The trim removed 0 bases at V and 2 bases at J, leaving 1 base unmatched. In DNA form, the CDR3 reads TGCAGTGCTAGAGATAGCGGGAGGGTCACAGATACGCAGTATTTT. This encodes CSARDSGRVTDTQYF.

This chain joins TRBV20-1 and TRBJ2-1; 9 bases map to TRBD2. The J call may be wrong; the DNA end is better matched by TRBJ2-7. Per the germline V gene, CDR1 is DFQATT and CDR2 is SNEGSKA (reference sequence). The CDR3 is made up of 13 amino acids. CDR3 bases: TGCAGTGCTAGAAATAGCGGGAGCTACGAGCAGTACTTC. Protein product: CSARNSGSYEQYF.

In this sample, this clonotype turned up many times. The rearrangement uses TRBV19 and TRBJ1-1, with 11 nucleotides matching TRBD1. CDR3 length: 14 residues. V shed 5 bases, J shed 5 bases, and the junction held 4 bases outside the gene matches. The germline gives CDR1 LNHDA, CDR2 SQIVND (reference sequence). Written as DNA, the CDR3 is TGTGCCAGTAGTGCGGGGACAGGGGGGACTGAAGCTTTCTTT. It codes for CASSAGTGGTEAFF.

The rearrangement uses TRBV29-1 and TRBJ2-7; possible D gene TRBD2, 5 bases. Trimming took 4 bases from V and 0 from J, leaving 10 bases between them. The CDR3 extends over 13 amino acids. CDR1 is SQVTM and CDR2 is ANQGSEA in the germline V gene. CDR3 region: CSVAVAISYEQYF. The CDR3 coding sequence is TGCAGCGTTGCGGTAGCGATCTCCTACGAGCAGTACTTC.

This clonotype was observed a few times. The V call is TRBV2, the J call TRBJ1-1, with 9 bases identical to TRBD1. The CDR3 consists of 17 residues. Germline values: CDR1 SNHLY, CDR2 FYNNEI. V was pared by 1 base and J by 1 base, with 7 bases of the junction left unmatched. CDR3 DNA: TGTGCCAGCAGTGAAGACGGGGACAGGGCGGGGAACACTGAAGCTTTCTTT. Amino acids: CASSEDGDRAGNTEAFF. Looking up the rest from reference TRBV2 and TRBJ1-1 gives the full variable domain: EPEVTQTPSHQVTQMGQEVILRCVPISNHLYFYWYRQILGQKVEFLVSFYNNEISEKSEIFDDQFSVERPDGSNFTLKIRSTKLEDSAMYFCASSEDGDRAGNTEAFFGQGTRLTVV.

The chain couples TRBV29-1 to TRBJ1-2, with D possibly matching TRBD1 (6 bases). The CDR3 sequence is 13 residues long. From germline, CDR1 is SQVTM and CDR2 ANQGSEA. The V end lost 2 bases, the J end lost 7 bases, and 14 bases lay between the germline ends. The CDR3 DNA is TGCAGCGTTGAACCGACAGGCCGAGGTGGCTACACCTTC. Its protein product is CSVEPTGRGGYTF.

This clonotype was counted many times. The chain employs TRBV6-2 or TRBV6-3 and TRBJ2-7; 7 nucleotides match TRBD1. This CDR3 has 14 residues. Trimming took 5 bases from V and 2 from J; bases not matched to a gene: 6. Looked up from germline, CDR1 is MNHEY and CDR2 is SVGEGT. This chain's CDR3 is CASSTGESAYEQYF. The CDR3 DNA follows: TGTGCCAGCAGTACAGGGGAATCGGCCTACGAGCAGTACTTC.

This clonotype was recorded a few times. The junction shows a germline mismatch at one end, possibly a read error. This chain connects TRBV7-3 to TRBJ2-7; D remains ambiguous. This CDR3 spans 22 amino acids. CDR1 is SGHTA and CDR2 is FQGTGA in the germline V gene. The CDR3 reads CAGSLTETTNQGLSRIILEQYF. DNA for the CDR3: TGTGCCGGCAGCTTAACTGAGACGACGAATCAAGGCCTATCCAGGATCATCCTCGAGCAGTACTTC.

This clonotype came up a few times. The genes are TRBV5-1 and TRBJ2-3; D might be TRBD2 (6 bases). In germline, CDR1 is SGHRS, CDR2 YFSETQ. Trimming took off 4 bases at V and 7 bases at J, with 16 bases between the two ends. This CDR3 is 14 amino acids long. CDR3 sequence (DNA): TGCGCCAGCAGCCCGCTAGCGTCGACGAATACGCAGTATTTT. This sequence encodes CASSPLASTNTQYF.

This clonotype has ten or more counts. The J gene is TRBJ2-5, the V gene TRBV21-1; no DNA check was done on the table's D call, TRBD1. The better agreement between TRBJ2-7 and the DNA end casts doubt on the J call. TRBV21-1 is deemed a pseudogene. The CDR3 loop spans 15 amino acids. Here the CDR3 reads CASSKETGVDYEQYF. As DNA, the CDR3 is TGTGCCAGCAGCAAAGAGACAGGGGTTGACTACGAGCAGTACTTC.

V gene TRBV6-2 or TRBV6-3 combines with J gene TRBJ2-1; TRBD1 aligns across 7 bases. The J segment lost 3 bases and the V segment lost 6 bases, leaving 2 bases of the junction unmatched. From germline, CDR1 is MNHEY and CDR2 SVGEGT. The length of the CDR3 is 13 residues. The CDR3: CASRGQYYNEQFF. DNA of the CDR3: TGTGCCAGCAGGGGACAGTACTACAATGAGCAGTTCTTC.

The rearrangement uses TRBV10-3 and TRBJ1-5, with 7 bases identical to TRBD1. Trimming cost V 6 bases and J 5 bases; bases outside gene matches: 7. Germline V gene data show CDR1 as ENHRY and CDR2 as SYGVKD. This CDR3 is 14 amino acids long. CDR3 DNA: TGTGCCATCAGCGGGGACAGTCGGTATCAGCCCCAGCATTTT. It yields the protein CAISGDSRYQPQHF.

This clonotype has more than one count but fewer than ten. J is TRBJ2-3 and V is TRBV28, with 8 positions matching TRBD1. Germline V gives CDR1 MDHEN, CDR2 SYDVKM. V dropped 7 bases and J dropped 5; count of bases not matched to a gene: 8. The CDR3 is 14 amino acids. As DNA, the CDR3 is TGTGCCAGCACCCGACAGGGGAGTTTAGATACGCAGTATTTT. Translation gives CASTRQGSLDTQYF.

This clonotype showed up just a few times. V and J are TRBV12-3 or TRBV12-4 and TRBJ2-5; 7 bases fit TRBD1. The last part of the DNA fits TRBJ2-7 better; the J call may be wrong. The CDR3 spans 15 residues. CDR3 DNA sequence: TGTGCCAGCAGTTTATCCGGGACAGCCTCCTACGAGCAGTACTTC. It encodes CASSLSGTASYEQYF.

This clonotype was detected only a few times. CDR3 region: CSARGRTSGYNEQFF. The CDR3 coding sequence is TGCAGTGCTAGAGGAAGGACTAGCGGCTACAATGAGCAGTTCTTC. The J gene is TRBJ2-5, the V gene TRBV20-1, with 10 positions matching TRBD2. The J call may be wrong; the DNA end is better matched by TRBJ2-1. This CDR3 contains 15 residues. Germline V gene lookup returns CDR1 DFQATT and CDR2 SNEGSKA (reference sequence).

This clonotype was seen a handful of times. V is TRBV13 and J is TRBJ2-1; 9 bases are a match to TRBD2. Germline V CDR1 and CDR2: PRHDT, FYEKMQ (reference sequence). After removal of 4 bases from V and 13 bases from J, the junction contained 8 bases not matched to a gene. The CDR3 sequence is 13 residues long. DNA for the CDR3: TGTGCCAGCAGCTCAGATTTAGCGGGGGAACAGTTCTTC. This translates into CASSSDLAGEQFF.

V gene TRBV29-1 combines with J gene TRBJ1-3; D gene uncertain. The V and J ends lost 1 base and 4 bases respectively, with 5 bases between them. The CDR3 length is 12 residues. CDR1 SQVTM and CDR2 ANQGSEA come from the germline V gene. CDR3 protein: CSVEGLGNTIYF. In nucleotides, the CDR3 is TGCAGCGTTGAAGGCCTAGGAAACACCATATATTTT.

This clonotype was detected only a few times. The chain carries TRBV20-1 and TRBJ2-3, with TRBD2 matching 9 bases. Germline V gene lookup returns CDR1 DFQATT and CDR2 SNEGSKA (reference sequence). J gave up 5 bases and V 6 bases, and 12 bases lay outside the gene matches. The length of the CDR3 is 15 residues. Written as DNA, the CDR3 is TGCAGTGCCGTCCGACGCGGGAGGGCCATAGATACGCAGTATTTT. Amino acids: CSAVRRGRAIDTQYF.

The rearrangement uses TRBV29-1 and TRBJ2-7, with D perhaps being TRBD1 or TRBD2 (6 bases each). The germline gives CDR1 SQVTM, CDR2 ANQGSEA. Deletions cut 7 bases from V and 5 bases from J, with 18 bases between. The CDR3 consists of 13 residues. The CDR3 reads CSALIRGGNEQYF. For the CDR3, the DNA is TGCAGCGCACTGATCAGGGGAGGAAACGAGCAGTACTTC.

This sequence joins TRBV7-2 and TRBJ1-1, with D possibly being TRBD1 (5 bases). This CDR3 comprises 13 residues. Deletions cut 5 bases from V and 3 bases from J, with 10 bases between. Germline CDR1 and CDR2: SGHTA and FQGNSA. The CDR3 DNA follows: TGTGCCAGCAGCCTTAAGGGGTACACTGAAGCTTTCTTT. It yields the protein CASSLKGYTEAFF. Supplemented by reference TRBV7-2 and TRBJ1-1, the full variable domain reads GAGVSQSPSNKVTEKGKDVELRCDPISGHTALYWYRQSLGQGLEFLIYFQGNSAPDKSGLPSDRFSAERTGGSVSTLTIQRTQQEDSAVYLCASSLKGYTEAFFGQGTRLTVV.

CDR3 protein: CASRRSWGSAEAFF. Written as DNA, the CDR3 is TGTGCCAGCAGACGATCCTGGGGGAGCGCTGAAGCTTTCTTT. This chain links TRBV12-3 or TRBV12-4 with TRBJ1-1; the D gene is possibly TRBD1 (5 bases). The CDR3 has 14 amino acids. V dropped 6 bases and J dropped 6 bases, with 17 bases sitting between them.

This sequence joins TRBV5-6 and TRBJ2-5; maybe TRBD2 (6 bases). The DNA matches TRBJ2-7 better at its end, which makes the J call doubtful. The CDR3 spans 14 residues. Per germline, CDR1 SGHDT and CDR2 YYEEEE. In DNA, the CDR3 is TGTGCCAGCAGCTTGGATCGGGAGCCCTACGAGCAGTACTTC. Translation: CASSLDREPYEQYF.

The table lists this clonotype with many counts. The chain has TRBV7-9 and TRBJ1-6; D might be TRBD1 (5 bases). The CDR3 extends over 15 amino acids. The ends were cut back, 2 bases at V and 9 bases at J, with 14 bases in the middle. CDR1 is SEHNR and CDR2 is FQNEAQ in the germline V gene (reference sequence). The CDR3 DNA reads TGTGCCAGCAGCTTATATCAGGGTTTGGTTTCACCCCTCCACTTT. This encodes CASSLYQGLVSPLHF.

This clonotype was seen more than once but under ten times. This chain connects TRBV4-1 to TRBJ1-5; 8 bases are shared with TRBD1. The CDR3 length is 15 residues. CDR1 and CDR2 from the germline V gene are MGHRA and YSYEKL. Trimming cost V 3 bases and J 7 bases; bases outside gene matches: 8. CDR3 loop: CASSQGGTGIQPQHF. The CDR3 bases are TGCGCCAGCAGCCAGGGAGGGACAGGAATACAGCCCCAGCATTTT.

This chain connects TRBV7-6 to TRBJ2-5; weak D call: TRBD2 (5 bases). V lost 1 base, J lost 5 bases, and 14 bases lay in between. The CDR3 is 15 residues long. Germline assignment: CDR1 SGHVS and CDR2 FNYEAQ. CDR3 amino acids: CASSLVGERGETQYF. In DNA, the CDR3 is TGTGCCAGCAGCTTAGTCGGGGAGAGAGGGGAGACCCAGTACTTC. Looking up the rest from reference TRBV7-6 and TRBJ2-5 gives the full variable domain: GAGVSQSPRYKVTKRGQDVALRCDPISGHVSLYWYRQALGQGPEFLTYFNYEAQQDKSGLPNDRFSAERPEGSISTLTIQRTEQRDSAMYRCASSLVGERGETQYFGPGTRLLVL.

The sample holds many counts of this clonotype. V gene TRBV11-2 combines with J gene TRBJ2-6, with D possibly being TRBD2 (6 bases). V dropped 2 bases and J dropped 2 bases, with 13 bases sitting between them. This CDR3 is built from 17 residues. Germline V lookup: CDR1 SGHAT, CDR2 FQNNGV. CDR3 DNA: TGTGCCAGCAGCTTACGGGACTCCCCTCCTGGGGCCAACGTCCTGACTTTC. Translation: CASSLRDSPPGANVLTF.

The chain is built from TRBV28 and TRBJ2-5; no firm D call. From germline, CDR1 is MDHEN and CDR2 SYDVKM. The V gene lost 3 bases and the J gene lost 7 bases, with 12 bases spanning the gap. CDR3 length equals 13 residues. CDR3 loop: CASSFSQLGTQYF. In DNA form, the CDR3 reads TGTGCCAGCAGTTTCAGTCAGTTGGGGACCCAGTACTTC. Together with reference TRBV28 and TRBJ2-5, the CDR3 gives the full variable domain: DVKVTQSSRYLVKRTGEKVFLECVQDMDHENMFWYRQDPGLGLRLIYFSYDVKMKEKGDIPEGYSVSREKKERFSLILESASTNQTSMYLCASSFSQLGTQYFGPGTRLLVL.

Only a few counts were recorded for this clonotype. This chain joins TRBV6-2 or TRBV6-3 and TRBJ1-1, with D hard to call. The CDR3 contains 16 residues. CDR1 is MNHEY, CDR2 SVGEGT, per germline. Trimming left V 0 bases short and J 2 bases short, with 13 bases between. The CDR3 is CASSYSKAWANTEAFF. The CDR3 DNA reads TGTGCCAGCAGTTACTCGAAGGCCTGGGCAAACACTGAAGCTTTCTTT.

This clonotype has just a few counts. The chain links TRBV24-1 to TRBJ2-1, with 11 bases matching TRBD2. Gene TRBJ2-5 matches the end of the DNA better, so the J call may be wrong. CDR1 is KGHDR, CDR2 SFDVKD, per germline. CDR3 size: 15 residues. CDR3: CATSDLTSGGMIQYF. DNA of the CDR3: TGTGCCACCAGTGATTTAACTAGCGGGGGTATGATCCAGTACTTC.